This TCR beta chain was retrieved from a study of cytomegalovirus exposure and HLA in healthy donors. Study-level results: For most TCR sequences rarity was the rule, although some public TCRs occurred in many donors. First-cohort TCR clusters were later found to tend to co-occur in the 120 or so validation repertoires. Researchers reported that a few CMV-associated chains were confirmed in vitro as CMV antigen-specific. Altogether, 170 or so TCR beta chains were recorded as cytomegalovirus-associated.

This clone was observed a single time. What it binds is not known. Sequencing used immunoSEQ multiplex PCR; TCRdb keeps in-frame clones, though not all of them. The repertoire holds about 110,000 clones, with approximately 85% as singletons. This CDR3 is built from 16 residues. CDR1 and CDR2 (germline): SGHVS, FNYEAQ. V shed 5 bases, J shed 4 bases, and the junction held 8 bases outside the gene matches. Sequencing input: PBMCs. This clonotype originated in a young woman in good health and CMV-seronegative. The chain employs TRBV7-6 and TRBJ1-4; TRBD1 aligns across 9 bases. CDR3 sequence: CASSPGTGLRNEKLFF. The CDR3 DNA is TGTGCCAGCAGCCCCGGGACAGGGTTGCGTAATGAAAAACTGTTTTTT.